This section outlines one T cell receptor (beta chain) sequence together with its context. Antigen specificity is unknown. These data come from a study of cytomegalovirus exposure and HLA in healthy donors. The wider study: Caucasian-associated ancestry cluster membership applied to around 80% of under 450 genotyped donors.

The PCR employed 60 Vbeta primers together with 13 Jbeta primers. The repertoire was sequenced with immunoSEQ multiplex PCR; TCRdb's copy has only in-frame clones and lacks some. The table shows 220,000 or so clones, with roughly 80% occurring only once. Germline V gene data show CDR1 as MGHRA and CDR2 as YSYEKL. The CDR3 contains 16 residues. Losses at the gene ends were 1 base for V and 5 bases for J; bases not matched to a gene: 8. Study results and limitations: One variant, a missense change in DCLRE1C, was linked in a later analysis to TCR beta V- and J-gene trimming. TCR beta sequences reportedly predicted the HLA-A and HLA-B alleles of most subjects accurately.

The V and J genes are TRBV4-1 and TRBJ2-5; 9 bases align to TRBD1. The sample comprised PBMCs. This TCR derives from a middle-aged woman in good health and CMV-seronegative. The CDR3 here is CASSQGGTGIQETQYF. The CDR3 nucleotides read TGCGCCAGCAGCCAAGGTGGGACAGGGATTCAGGAGACCCAGTACTTC.